This T cell receptor (beta chain) was profiled in a study of blood T cell repertoires in COVID-19. Study in general: The study drew acute and convalescent COVID-19 samples from the United States, Italy and Spain. The analysed material was cDNA or gDNA that came from T cells, B-cell-depleted T cells, or PBMCs.

Original data processing: Reference gene primer amplification yielded estimated nucleated cell counts. Profiled with immunoSEQ multiplex PCR; TCRdb holds only in-frame clones, not every one. V and J calls plus clone size are reproduced from that table; the DNA served to infer D and trimming. The table shows around 200,000 clones, with around 84% occurring only once. Only one count was recorded for this clone. This CDR3 is built from 15 residues. Trimming removed 10 bases from V and 1 base from J; junction bases left unmatched: 11. The origin of this receptor is a middle-aged man with active or convalescent COVID-19. The sequencing input was peripheral blood. The chain carries TRBV23-1 and TRBJ2-3, with 7 bases aligning to TRBD1. TRBV23-1 is flagged as an ORF with uncertain function. The CDR3 region has the DNA TGCGCCAACACCCCCGGGACAGCCCGCACAGATACGCAGTATTTT. As protein: CANTPGTARTDTQYF.